The clone carrying this TCR beta chain has only a few counts. Its specificity is unknown. This clone may be a read error of a much larger clone one base away. This sample also contains other DNA sequences that code for the same CDR3. This record belongs to a study of metastatic and nonmetastatic thyroid tumors. Study-level information: Repertoire comparisons spanned blood and tumor or nodule tissue from malignant and benign thyroid patients.

Original analysis: Variation in CDR3 across clinicopathological groups served as the basis for constructing a distant-metastasis classifier in papillary thyroid cancer. TCRdb reprocessed the PCR reads using MiXCR. These V and J calls originate from TCRdb's pipeline instead of the authors' own analysis. Counted here are 50,000 to 70,000 clones, about 4% occurring once; the ten biggest clones make up approximately 20%. Study-wide results and limits: Benign nodules were reported to have significantly lower TCR beta diversity than malignant thyroid tumors, in blood and tumor.

The V and J ends lost 3 bases and 7 bases, in that order; junction bases with no gene match: 10. This CDR3 is 16 amino acids long. The germline V gene has CDR1 KGHDR and CDR2 SFDVKD. Thyroid surgery was performed in patients who had received no treatment beforehand. Sequencing was performed on blood. This rearrangement joins TRBV24-1 to TRBJ2-5; 10 bases align to TRBD1. The clonotype comes from a female donor with papillary thyroid cancer or a benign thyroid nodule (not recorded which). Some clones in this sample may be carry-over from other donors' samples. DNA of the CDR3: TGTGCCACCAGTGATCGGACAGGGGGTCCTATCGGGACCCAGTACTTC. Translated, it gives CATSDRTGGPIGTQYF.